This T cell receptor beta chain was identified in a study of regulatory T cells in long-lasting Graves disease. The CDR3 spans 12 residues. Trimming pared 6 bases from V and 8 bases from J, leaving 12 bases between. Time point indicated: newly diagnosed GD, antithyroid drugs for less than 3 months. The TCR library was made from RNA that had been extracted from PBMCs in TRIzol. This clonotype was seen repeatedly, ten times or more. Both iRepertoire HTBI primers and Arm-PCR of CDR3 regions were used to build the TCR beta libraries. TCRdb reanalysed the multiplex PCR reads using MiXCR and keeps one entry per CDR3 protein. The repertoire holds 500,000 to 700,000 distinct CDR3 sequences, with roughly 16% as singletons. These data are also associated with another study on T cells in Graves' hyperthyroidism and ophthalmopathy.

The chain couples TRBV12-3 or TRBV12-4 to TRBJ2-3; possible D gene TRBD2, 6 bases. The sample consisted of peripheral blood mononuclear cells (PBMCs), taken at new diagnosis, from a patient treated with antithyroid drugs. The receptor was derived from a woman in her twenties or thirties with Graves disease. CDR3 DNA sequence: TGTGCCAGCAGATCCGCCGGGGGTACGCAGTATTTT. Its translation: CASRSAGGTQYF.